A selection of T cell receptor beta chains follows, all from one sample in a study of CXCR3-negative and CXCR3-positive naive CD8 T cells. TCRdb re-called the 5' RACE reads, yielding one record per CDR3 amino acid sequence without DNA. The repertoire table contains under 85,000 distinct CDR3 sequences. The source material was naive CXCR3- CD8+ T cells from blood. All receptors come from a human donor in good health. Some clones in this sample may be carry-over from other donors' samples. The CDR3 runs from the conserved cysteine through the conserved F or W. Size is omitted from some rows. Given values are once, few, many or a class for expanded clones.

j_gene,v_gene,abundance,CDR3aa
TRBJ2-7,TRBV10-3,-,CAISDGQGIEQYF
TRBJ2-7,TRBV29-1,-,CSAVIAGNAYEQYF
TRBJ2-7,TRBV20-1,-,CSAGQGYEQYF
TRBJ2-1,TRBV27,-,CASSLYPSSYNEQFF
TRBJ2-3,TRBV28,-,CASSWGREVDTQYF
TRBJ2-7,TRBV29-1,medium-sized,CSVEGKDSEQYF
TRBJ2-7,TRBV28,-,CASSRLYEQYF
TRBJ2-1,TRBV29-1,-,CSVIRGLGDNEQFF
TRBJ2-7,TRBV6-6,-,CASSGIATTYEQYF
TRBJ2-3,TRBV27,-,CASSFRAPDTQYF
TRBJ1-2,TRBV6-2/TRBV6-3,-,CASSSTGHYGYTF
TRBJ2-1,TRBV7-2,-,CASSYPLGEGWNEQFF
TRBJ2-3,TRBV20-1,-,CSARDGNSGTDTQYF
TRBJ2-4,TRBV11-2,-,CASSPGTSGRAAKNIQYF
TRBJ2-4,TRBV28,-,CASSFSETEIAKNIQYF
TRBJ2-1,TRBV29-1,-,CSVVGGGEQFF
TRBJ1-1,TRBV6-5,-,CASSITGSTEAFF
TRBJ2-2,TRBV10-3,-,CAISVGRINTGELFF
TRBJ2-5,TRBV15,-,CATSRDTAGRTQYF
TRBJ2-5,TRBV7-8,-,CASMIGETQYF
TRBJ2-7,TRBV7-6,-,CASSGSGSREQYF
TRBJ2-7,TRBV6-5,-,CASSYSGGGFDDEQYF
TRBJ2-4,TRBV11-3,-,CASSSPRTLAKNIQYF
TRBJ1-6,TRBV21-1,-,CASSKFGLGVDSPLHF
TRBJ2-7,TRBV5-1,-,CASSLETGSYEQYF
TRBJ2-7,TRBV15,-,CATSSDLAGAYEQYF
TRBJ2-7,TRBV14,-,CASSPRTAWGMHEQYF
TRBJ2-5,TRBV28,-,CASSFQGQGETQYF
TRBJ2-7,TRBV7-9,-,CASRGTFEAGGYEQYF
TRBJ1-1,TRBV6-2/TRBV6-3,-,CASSSHLSTALNTEAFF
TRBJ2-1,TRBV27,-,CASSFPASDEQFF
TRBJ2-1,TRBV5-1,-,CASSPDRLGSLGSYNEQFF
TRBJ2-3,TRBV5-1,-,CASRSSGETDTQYF
TRBJ2-5,TRBV14,-,CASSQDLAGSTGTQYF
TRBJ1-1,TRBV7-9,-,CASSLKARGVNTEAFF
TRBJ2-7,TRBV28,-,CASSFQREGYEQYF
TRBJ2-7,TRBV4-3,-,CASSHGLAGGTYEQYF
TRBJ2-3,TRBV4-3,-,CASSQDPAGGGETDTQYF